A selection of T cell receptor beta chains follows, all from one sample in a study of identical twins. TCRdb re-derived calls from the 5' RACE reads in MiXCR, one entry per CDR3 protein. The sample records approximately 600,000 distinct CDR3 sequences, 9.5% to 10% being singletons. Separately, the same data were catalogued under a study of yellow fever vaccine responses in identical twins.

Sequencing input: PBMCs. Receptors were obtained from a woman between 18 and 29 years old in good health. Each CDR3 is given with its conserved first and last residue. D genes are given only for firm matches. The size of a clone is reported for some rows only, either as once, few or many, or as a class for expanded clones.

>.|TRBJ2-1|TRBV19|.
TGTGCCAGTAGTGGGGTCCTGATGAATGAGCAGTTCTTC
CASSGVLMNEQFF
>.|TRBJ2-2|TRBV6-2/TRBV6-3|.
TGTGCCAGCATTCGGACCCCCCCAGCCGGGGAGCTGTTTTTT
CASIRTPPAGELFF
>few|TRBJ2-7|TRBV11-2|.
TGTGCCAGCAGCTTAGTGGTGGGGGCCTCCTACGAGCAGTACTTC
CASSLVVGASYEQYF
>many|TRBJ2-3|TRBV20-1|.
TGCAGTGCGAAAAGAGGCCCGGTACTAGACACAGATACGCAGTATTTT
CSAKRGPVLDTDTQYF
>.|TRBJ2-7|TRBV29-1|.
TGCAGCGTTGTATCTAGCAGAGGCGAGCAGTACTTC
CSVVSSRGEQYF
>many|TRBJ1-3|TRBV18|TRBD1
TGTGCCAGCTCATTGGGACAGCCGAACTCTGGAAACACCATATATTTT
CASSLGQPNSGNTIYF
>many|TRBJ2-1|TRBV5-1|TRBD1
TGCGCCAGCAGCCCGGGACAGGGGTTCTACAATGAGCAGTTCTTC
CASSPGQGFYNEQFF
>many|TRBJ2-3|TRBV5-1|.
TGCGCCAGCAGGAACAGGGATACGCAGTATTTT
CASRNRDTQYF
>few|TRBJ2-7|TRBV10-3|.
TGTGCCATCAGTGAGTCGACCGGACTATCCTACGAGCAGTACTTC
CAISESTGLSYEQYF
>few|TRBJ2-2|TRBV7-8|.
TGTGCCAGCAGTCCCGCTACCTTGAACACCGGGGAGCTGTTTTTT
CASSPATLNTGELFF
>.|TRBJ2-3|TRBV28|.
TGTGCCAGCAGTTTATCCGGGACTCTTTGGGCAGATACGCAGTATTTT
CASSLSGTLWADTQYF
>.|TRBJ2-3|TRBV2|.
TGTGCCAGCAGTGAATTTCAGGGCAACACAGATACGCAGTATTTT
CASSEFQGNTDTQYF
>few|TRBJ2-1|TRBV29-1|.
TGCAGCGTTGAGGGCCGGGGGCGATCATACAATGAGCAGTTCTTC
CSVEGRGRSYNEQFF
>.|TRBJ2-4|TRBV28|TRBD1
TGTGCCAGCAGTACCCGGGACAGCTTAGCCAAAAACATTCAGTACTTC
CASSTRDSLAKNIQYF
>many|TRBJ2-5|TRBV5-6|TRBD2
TGTGCCAGCAGCGCTGGACTAGCGCAAGAGACCCAGTACTTC
CASSAGLAQETQYF
>few|TRBJ2-3|TRBV15|TRBD1
TGTGCCACCAGCAGAGGGGACAGGAGCGGCACAGATACGCAGTATTTT
CATSRGDRSGTDTQYF
>many|TRBJ2-2|TRBV20-1|TRBD1
TGCAGTGCTAGGGACAGGGGCAACACCGGGGAGCTGTTTTTT
CSARDRGNTGELFF
>.|TRBJ2-7|TRBV20-1|TRBD2
TGCAGTGCTAGGGGAGGGAGCTCCTACGAGCAGTACTTC
CSARGGSSYEQYF
>.|TRBJ2-6|TRBV4-3|TRBD1
TGCGCCAGCAGCCAGGAAGGACAGGGTCGCTCTGGGGCCAACGTCCTGACTTTC
CASSQEGQGRSGANVLTF
>few|TRBJ2-7|TRBV7-9|.
TGTGCCAGCAGCCCCCTCCCTCGAGAGCAGTACTTC
CASSPLPREQYF